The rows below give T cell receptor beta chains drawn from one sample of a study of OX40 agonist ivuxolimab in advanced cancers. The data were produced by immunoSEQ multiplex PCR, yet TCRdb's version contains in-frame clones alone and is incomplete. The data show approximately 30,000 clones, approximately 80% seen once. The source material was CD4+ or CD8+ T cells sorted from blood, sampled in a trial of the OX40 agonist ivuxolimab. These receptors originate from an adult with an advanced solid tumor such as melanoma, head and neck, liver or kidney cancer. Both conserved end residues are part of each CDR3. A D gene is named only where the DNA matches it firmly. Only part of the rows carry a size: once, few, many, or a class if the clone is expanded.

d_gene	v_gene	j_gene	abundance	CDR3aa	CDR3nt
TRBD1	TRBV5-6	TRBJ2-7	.	CASSLGTGAYEQYF	TGTGCCAGCAGCTTGGGGACAGGAGCCTACGAGCAGTACTTC
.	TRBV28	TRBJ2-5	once	CASSLGSWRAGLKETQYF	TGTGCCAGCAGTTTAGGGAGTTGGCGGGCAGGACTAAAAGAGACCCAGTACTTC
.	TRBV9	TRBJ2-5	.	CASSVGDGSETQYF	TGTGCCAGCAGCGTAGGGGACGGGAGTGAGACCCAGTACTTC
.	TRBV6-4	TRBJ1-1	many	CASGLLRDTEAFF	TGTGCCAGCGGTCTCCTCCGGGACACTGAAGCTTTCTTT
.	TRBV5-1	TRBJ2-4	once	CASSQDGHDIQYF	TGCGCCAGCAGTCAGGACGGCCACGACATTCAGTACTTC
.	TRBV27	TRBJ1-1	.	CASSFDWQTNTEAFF	TGTGCCAGCAGTTTCGATTGGCAGACGAACACTGAAGCTTTCTTT
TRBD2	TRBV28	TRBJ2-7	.	CASSPGLAVYEQYF	TGTGCCAGCAGCCCGGGACTAGCGGTTTACGAGCAGTACTTC
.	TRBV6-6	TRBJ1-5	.	CASLPPGSNQPQHF	TGTGCCAGCCTCCCACCAGGTAGCAATCAGCCCCAGCATTTT
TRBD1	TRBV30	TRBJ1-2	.	CACRRTGTNYGYTF	TGTGCCTGTAGACGGACAGGGACTAACTATGGCTACACCTTC
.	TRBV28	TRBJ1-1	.	CASSPFGRSTEAFF	TGTGCCAGCAGCCCTTTCGGGAGGTCCACTGAAGCTTTCTTT
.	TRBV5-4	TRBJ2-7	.	CASASSGGPAYEQYF	TGTGCCAGCGCGTCATCCGGGGGGCCCGCCTACGAGCAGTACTTC
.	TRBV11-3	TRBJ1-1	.	CASSLGEPGRSNTEAFF	TGTGCCAGCAGCTTAGGGGAACCGGGACGGTCGAACACTGAAGCTTTCTTT
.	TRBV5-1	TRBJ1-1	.	CASSFSEVAFF	TGCGCCAGCAGCTTTTCCGAGGTAGCTTTCTTT
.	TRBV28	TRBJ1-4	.	CASSMQGTNEKLFF	TGTGCCAGCAGCATGCAGGGGACTAATGAAAAACTGTTTTTT
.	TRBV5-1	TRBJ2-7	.	CASSSLGEEQYF	TGCGCCAGCAGCTCCCTCGGGGAGGAGCAGTACTTC
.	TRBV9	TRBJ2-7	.	CASSTPLTSSENYEQYF	TGTGCCAGCAGCACCCCCCTTACTAGTAGCGAGAACTACGAGCAGTACTTC
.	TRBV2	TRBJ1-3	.	CASSESIISGNTIYF	TGTGCCAGCAGCGAATCCATCATCTCTGGAAACACCATATATTTT
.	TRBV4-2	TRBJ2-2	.	CASSQDSPGENGELFF	TGTGCCAGCAGCCAAGATTCGCCAGGGGAAAACGGGGAGCTGTTTTTT
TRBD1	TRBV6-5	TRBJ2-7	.	CASSSDREVVAEQYF	TGTGCCAGCAGTTCCGACAGGGAAGTCGTGGCCGAGCAGTACTTC
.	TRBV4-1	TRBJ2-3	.	CASSHPQGPRGQYF	TGCGCCAGCAGCCACCCGCAGGGGCCCCGGGGGCAGTATTTT
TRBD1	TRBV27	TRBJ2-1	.	CASSSQGAAYNEQFF	TGTGCCAGCAGTTCACAGGGGGCAGCCTACAATGAGCAGTTCTTC
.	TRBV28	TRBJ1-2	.	CASSFPANYGYTF	TGTGCCAGCAGTTTCCCCGCTAACTATGGCTACACCTTC
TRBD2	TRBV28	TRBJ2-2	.	CASNSRTSYTGELFF	TGTGCCAGCAACTCGCGGACTAGCTACACCGGGGAGCTGTTTTTT
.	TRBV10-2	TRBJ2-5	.	CASSEVETQYF	TGCGCCAGCAGTGAGGTAGAGACCCAGTACTTC
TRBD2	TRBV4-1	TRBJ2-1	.	CASSQRGGDYNEQFF	TGCGCCAGCAGCCAACGCGGGGGGGACTACAATGAGCAGTTCTTC
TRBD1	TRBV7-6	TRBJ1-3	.	CASSNGQGTGNTIYF	TGTGCCAGCAGCAATGGACAGGGGACTGGAAACACCATATATTTT
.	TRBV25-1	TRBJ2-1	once	CASSEWTVGNEQFF	TGTGCCAGCAGTGAATGGACAGTGGGTAATGAGCAGTTCTTC
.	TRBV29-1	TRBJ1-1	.	CSANTMNTEAFF	TGCAGCGCTAACACTATGAACACTGAAGCTTTCTTT
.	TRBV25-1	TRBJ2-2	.	CASSDGYSPTGELFF	TGTGCCAGCAGTGACGGGTATTCTCCCACCGGGGAGCTGTTTTTT